This T cell receptor (beta chain) appears in the sequencing data of a study of T cells in narcolepsy. Study-wide context: Patients with NT1 or NT2 and healthy control donors were enrolled. Whole-study results and caveats: Healthy controls reportedly lacked the autoreactive clonotypes serially found in patients' blood.

This clone has just one count. The antigen remains undetermined. Germline V gene data show CDR1 as SGHNT and CDR2 as YYREEE (reference sequence). The germline V and J ends were trimmed by 4 bases and 8 bases, with 15 bases remaining between them. This CDR3 is built from 13 residues. Sequenced by immunoSEQ multiplex PCR; TCRdb stores in-frame clones only, minus some. This sample has 25,000 or so clones, with 65% to 90% found just once. The chain combines TRBV5-4 with TRBJ1-2; D might be TRBD1 (5 bases). This TCR derives from a human donor in good health. Input material: memory (CD45RA-) CD4+ T cells from blood. CDR3 nucleotide sequence: TGTGCCAGCAGCCCCGGCAGGGACCGAGGCTACACCTTC. It translates to CASSPGRDRGYTF. The full variable domain, with the rest looked up from reference TRBV5-4 and TRBJ1-2, is ETGVTQSPTHLIKTRGQQVTLRCSSQSGHNTVSWYQQALGQGPQFIFQYYREEENGRGNFPPRFSGLQFPNYSSELNVNALELDDSALYLCASSPGRDRGYTFGSGTRLTVV.